Listed here are 20 T cell receptor beta chains from one sample, sequenced in a study of blood T cell repertoires in COVID-19. Profiling relied on immunoSEQ multiplex PCR, and the TCRdb table lists in-frame clones only, not all of them. The sample includes over 55,000 clones, 70% to 80% of them seen just once. Sequencing was done on a sample of peripheral blood. All receptors come from a woman in her seventies with acute or convalescent COVID-19.

The gene calls are TRBV19 and TRBJ1-5; D gene ambiguous. Germline assignment: CDR1 LNHDA and CDR2 SQIVND (reference sequence). Trimming pared 0 bases from V and 3 bases from J, leaving 9 bases between. The CDR3 is 15 residues long. The DNA for the CDR3 is TGTGCCAGTAGTATAGAGCTACAGTCCAATCAGCCCCAGCATTTT. This sequence encodes CASSIELQSNQPQHF.

This clone was picked up one time. The chain uses TRBV27 and TRBJ1-2; 8 bases line up with TRBD1. The CDR3 consists of 14 residues. Per germline, CDR1 MNHEY and CDR2 SMNVEV (reference sequence). V shed 6 bases and J 4 bases; nucleotides not matched to a gene: 7. The CDR3: CASRGQATPYGYTF. For the CDR3, the DNA is TGTGCCAGCAGGGGACAGGCAACTCCCTATGGCTACACCTTC.

This clone was detected once. This chain uses TRBV10-3 with TRBJ1-1; tentative D call: TRBD1 (5 bases). Per germline, CDR1 ENHRY and CDR2 SYGVKD. The CDR3 spans 13 residues. Trimming cost V 4 bases and J 9 bases, with 15 bases left between them. The CDR3 protein is CAISVGGGMKAFF. As DNA, the CDR3 is TGTGCCATCAGTGTAGGTGGGGGGATGAAAGCTTTCTTT.

This rearrangement joins TRBV10-3 to TRBJ1-2, with 10 bases that match TRBD1. The CDR3 is 13 residues long. The germline V gene has CDR1 ENHRY and CDR2 SYGVKD. With 7 bases clipped from V and 11 bases from J, the junction kept 10 bases outside the gene matches. The CDR3: CAINPGQGSRYTF. Written as DNA, the CDR3 is TGTGCCATCAACCCGGGACAGGGGTCTCGGTACACCTTC.

The rearrangement links TRBV5-1 to TRBJ1-6; 7 positions agree with TRBD1. This CDR3 region has 14 residues. V was pared by 2 bases and J by 7 bases, with 3 bases of the junction left unmatched. Germline CDR1 SGHRS, CDR2 YFSETQ. CDR3 DNA sequence: TGCGCCAGCAGCTTTGGACAGGAAAATTCACCCCTCCACTTT. It encodes CASSFGQENSPLHF.

V gene TRBV6-6 combines with J gene TRBJ1-3; the D is unclear. The CDR3 covers 13 residues. Looked up from germline, CDR1 is MNHNY and CDR2 is SVGAGI (reference sequence). Trimming left V 3 bases short and J 5 bases short, with 8 bases between. CDR3 in amino acids: CASSYPDRNTIYF. The CDR3, as DNA: TGTGCCAGCAGTTATCCAGACAGAAACACCATATATTTT.

This chain joins TRBV6-5 and TRBJ2-3, with D tentatively TRBD1 (5 bases). Germline CDR1 MNHEY, CDR2 SVGAGI. Trimming removed 4 bases at V and 4 bases at J, with 12 bases between. The CDR3 extends over 14 amino acids. Here the CDR3 DNA reads TGTGCCAGCAGTTTGGGGCAGTTCGCAGATACGCAGTATTTT. Translating gives CASSLGQFADTQYF.

The rearrangement uses TRBV27 and TRBJ1-5; D not resolved. Per germline, CDR1 MNHEY and CDR2 SMNVEV (reference sequence). V shed 5 bases and J shed 9 bases, with 17 bases lying between them. The CDR3 spans 14 residues. CDR3 sequence (DNA): TGTGCCAGCAGTACCCTGAGAGGGAGGCGGCCCCAGCATTTT. Protein sequence: CASSTLRGRRPQHF.

This clone qualifies as medium-sized (0.01 to 0.1%). V gene TRBV6-2 or TRBV6-3 combines with J gene TRBJ2-2, with D unresolved. This CDR3 has 14 residues. Germline V CDR1 and CDR2: MNHEY, SVGEGT. With 3 bases removed from V and 4 bases from J, the gap between germline ends came to 9 bases. The CDR3 protein is CASSYEVPTGELFF. CDR3 DNA sequence: TGTGCCAGCAGTTATGAGGTGCCCACCGGGGAGCTGTTTTTT.

The chain has TRBV7-9 and TRBJ1-5, with 7 bases matching TRBD1. This CDR3 contains 15 residues. Germline V gene lookup returns CDR1 SEHNR and CDR2 FQNEAQ (reference sequence). V shed 5 bases and J 6 bases; nucleotides not matched to a gene: 10. The CDR3 sequence: CASSPGATGRQPQHF. CDR3 bases: TGTGCCAGCAGCCCAGGGGCGACAGGGCGTCAGCCCCAGCATTTT.

The V call is TRBV10-1, the J call TRBJ1-1, with D perhaps TRBD1 (5 bases). Trimming removed 6 bases from V and 4 bases from J, with 12 bases in between. The V gene's germline CDR1 is WNHNN and CDR2 SYGVQD (reference sequence). This CDR3 comprises 13 residues. In DNA form, the CDR3 reads TGCGCCAGCAGAGCGACAGCGGGCACTGAAGCTTTCTTT. Translated, it gives CASRATAGTEAFF.

The chain uses TRBV28 and TRBJ1-2; no definite D call. CDR3 length: 11 residues. Germline V gene lookup returns CDR1 MDHEN and CDR2 SYDVKM. Deletions cut 6 bases from V and 7 bases from J, with 9 bases between. CDR3 protein: CASRGGSGYTF. The CDR3 DNA sequence: TGTGCCAGCAGGGGAGGGTCTGGCTACACCTTC.

The V gene is TRBV7-9, the J gene TRBJ2-3; 7 nucleotides agree with TRBD2. V lost 5 bases, J lost 2 bases, and 4 bases stayed unmatched. CDR1 is SEHNR, CDR2 FQNEAQ, per germline (reference sequence). The length of the CDR3 is 14 residues. Here the CDR3 reads CASSLGGITDTQYF. As DNA, the CDR3 is TGTGCCAGCAGCCTCGGGGGGATCACAGATACGCAGTATTTT.

The V and J genes are TRBV19 and TRBJ1-2; 9 bases are a match to TRBD1. V lost 9 bases and J lost 8; bases outside the gene matches: 10. CDR1 LNHDA and CDR2 SQIVND come from the germline V gene (reference sequence). The CDR3 runs 13 residues. The CDR3 sequence: CASTFPTGGGYTF. In DNA, the CDR3 is TGTGCCAGCACCTTTCCAACAGGGGGCGGCTACACCTTC.

This sequence joins TRBV30 and TRBJ2-3; D is unresolved. Germline V lookup: CDR1 GTSNPN, CDR2 SVGIG (reference sequence). The CDR3 length is 13 residues. Trimming shortened V by 1 base and J by 6 bases, and 11 bases separated the two germline ends. CDR3 DNA sequence: TGTGCCTGGAGTGATGCCCCTATGGATACGCAGTATTTT. Translating gives CAWSDAPMDTQYF. Full variable domain (remainder filled in from reference TRBV30 and TRBJ2-3): SQTIHQWPATLVQPVGSPLSLECTVEGTSNPNLYWYRQAAGRGLQLLFYSVGIGQISSEVPQNLSASRPQDRQFILSSKKLLLSDSGFYLCAWSDAPMDTQYFGPGTRLTVL.

The chain employs TRBV6-5 and TRBJ1-1; 9 bases agree with TRBD1. Germline lookup yields CDR1 MNHEY and CDR2 SVGAGI. With V trimmed by 7 bases and J by 6 bases, 6 bases remained unmatched. The CDR3 covers 13 residues. CDR3 protein: CASTSDRGAEAFF. In DNA, the CDR3 is TGTGCCAGCACTTCGGACAGGGGAGCTGAAGCTTTCTTT.

The V call is TRBV28, the J call TRBJ1-3, with TRBD1 matching 7 bases. Germline lookup yields CDR1 MDHEN and CDR2 SYDVKM. The V gene end was trimmed by 2 bases and the J gene end by 4 bases; junction bases not matched to a gene: 11. This CDR3 has 17 residues. DNA for the CDR3: TGTGCCAGCAGTTTACTCGCAACAGGGGTCTCGGGAAACACCATATATTTT. This translates into CASSLLATGVSGNTIYF. The variable domain in full, completed from reference TRBV28 and TRBJ1-3, reads DVKVTQSSRYLVKRTGEKVFLECVQDMDHENMFWYRQDPGLGLRLIYFSYDVKMKEKGDIPEGYSVSREKKERFSLILESASTNQTSMYLCASSLLATGVSGNTIYFGEGSWLTVV.

This clone was seen a few times. The J gene is TRBJ1-1, the V gene TRBV28; 9 bases are a match to TRBD1. The CDR3 length is 17 residues. V shed 7 bases, J shed 4 bases, and the junction held 16 bases outside the gene matches. Germline V lookup: CDR1 MDHEN, CDR2 SYDVKM. The CDR3 is CASITLTGGAGGTEAFF. Here the CDR3 DNA reads TGTGCCAGCATTACACTAACAGGGGGCGCGGGAGGCACTGAAGCTTTCTTT.

The chain joins TRBV19 to TRBJ1-5, with D possibly matching TRBD1 (5 bases). Trimming shortened V by 5 bases and J by 3 bases, and 11 bases separated the two germline ends. The CDR3 has 14 amino acids. Germline lookup yields CDR1 LNHDA and CDR2 SQIVND (reference sequence). CDR3 bases: TGTGCCAGTAGTTTCCCAGGGCACAATCAGCCCCAGCATTTT. It encodes CASSFPGHNQPQHF.

The chain has TRBV28 and TRBJ1-1, with 7 bases fitting TRBD1. The germline V gene encodes CDR1 MDHEN and CDR2 SYDVKM. Losses at the gene ends were 3 bases for V and 6 bases for J; bases not matched to a gene: 13. This CDR3 is 16 amino acids long. CDR3 in amino acids: CASSFIGDSEVAEAFF. Here the CDR3 DNA reads TGTGCCAGCAGTTTCATCGGGGACAGTGAAGTCGCTGAAGCTTTCTTT.